These 10 T cell receptor beta chains share one sample of origin, sequenced in a study of identical twins (dated by TCRdb to the mid-2010s). Libraries were prepared through 5' RACE. The data were produced on an Illumina HiSeq 2000. The public reads were reprocessed in TCRdb via fastp at Q25 and MiXCR, keeping in-frame beta chains. Records with the same CDR3 protein are collapsed into one entry carrying the most frequent genes and DNA. Within this sample are fewer than 350,000 distinct CDR3 sequences, with about 8% of them counted one time only. The top ten hold around 2.1% of the sample. The same data also contributed to another study, on yellow fever vaccine responses in identical twins.

Sample: memory (CD45RO+) T cells sorted from blood. In the paper's terms, the cell subset or site label means: CD45RO+ enriched T cells. The receptors here all came from a woman between 18 and 30 years old in good health.

V and J are TRBV28 and TRBJ2-2; D ambiguous. The V end was cut by 6 bases, the J end by 6 bases, with 11 bases between. Germline V gives CDR1 MDHEN, CDR2 SYDVKM. This CDR3 has 13 residues. In nucleotides, the CDR3 is TGTGCCAGCAGACAGTCCTTCTCCGGGGAGCTGTTTTTT. Translating gives CASRQSFSGELFF.

The rearrangement uses TRBV5-1 and TRBJ2-2; maybe TRBD2 (6 bases). The CDR3 is 15 amino acids. Germline V gene lookup returns CDR1 SGHRS and CDR2 YFSETQ. Trimming cost V 5 bases and J 6 bases, with 17 bases left between them. CDR3 DNA sequence: TGCGCCAGCAGACTGTTCGGGGGTAAGGCCGGGGAGCTGTTTTTT. Amino acid sequence: CASRLFGGKAGELFF.

This chain connects TRBV4-1 to TRBJ2-1; 11 bases are shared with TRBD2. The CDR3 sequence is 19 residues long. Germline V CDR1 and CDR2: MGHRA, YSYEKL. Trimming took 5 bases from V and 2 from J; bases not matched to a gene: 14. CDR3 coding DNA: TGCGCCAGCAGCTCACCGGGGCTAGCGGGGGGCTACGCCTACAATGAGCAGTTCTTC. Translated: CASSSPGLAGGYAYNEQFF.

The V gene is TRBV27, the J gene TRBJ1-1, with D perhaps TRBD1 (6 bases). This CDR3 is built from 15 residues. CDR1 MNHEY and CDR2 SMNVEV come from the germline V gene (reference sequence). Trimming removed 8 bases at V and 1 base at J, with 17 bases between. CDR3 sequence reads: CASRGAGGGNTEAFF. The DNA for the CDR3 is TGTGCCAGCCGGGGAGCAGGAGGGGGGAACACTGAAGCTTTCTTT.

This chain connects TRBV20-1 to TRBJ1-4, with TRBD1 as a possible D gene (5 bases). Trimming left V 1 base short and J 8 bases short, with 14 bases between. The CDR3 spans 14 residues. CDR1 and CDR2 (germline): DFQATT, SNEGSKA (reference sequence). CDR3 in amino acids: CSARGYEGNEKLFF. CDR3 sequence (DNA): TGCAGTGCTAGAGGTTACGAGGGGAACGAAAAACTGTTTTTT.

This clonotype has at least ten counts. V is TRBV27 and J is TRBJ2-7; D gene unclear. V was shortened by 2 bases and J by 5 bases, with 13 bases between the two germline ends. This CDR3 has 14 residues. From germline, CDR1 is MNHEY and CDR2 SMNVEV (reference sequence). In nucleotides, the CDR3 is TGTGCCAGCAGTTTAACCGCGACCGGACACGAGCAGTACTTC. This encodes CASSLTATGHEQYF.

V usage is TRBV11-2 and J usage is TRBJ2-7, with 7 positions matching TRBD1. V trimming: 5 bases; J trimming: 0 bases; junction bases outside the gene matches: 7. This CDR3 is built from 15 residues. Looked up from germline, CDR1 is SGHAT and CDR2 is FQNNGV. The CDR3 loop is CASSLGQVSSYEQYV. In DNA form, the CDR3 reads TGTGCCAGCAGCCTCGGACAGGTCAGCTCCTACGAGCAGTACGTC.

This clonotype was recorded a few times. The genes are TRBV6-5 and TRBJ1-2; TRBD1 might be the D (6 bases). Germline-derived CDR1 and CDR2 are MNHEY and SVGAGI. Trimming took 4 bases from V and 4 from J, leaving 19 bases between them. This CDR3 has 16 residues. The CDR3 protein is CASSSNRELSGYGYTF. The CDR3 coding sequence is TGTGCCAGCAGTTCAAACAGGGAATTGTCGGGCTATGGCTACACCTTC.

This clonotype has more than one count but fewer than ten. The chain employs TRBV20-1 and TRBJ2-7; 8 bases fit TRBD1. Trimming removed 6 bases from V and 5 bases from J; junction bases left unmatched: 15. Germline CDR1 is DFQATT and CDR2 is SNEGSKA (reference sequence). CDR3 size: 15 residues. The CDR3 DNA follows: TGCAGTGCGCAAAACCCCGGGACAGGTTCCGACGAGCAGTACTTC. Translation: CSAQNPGTGSDEQYF.

This chain links TRBV6-5 with TRBJ2-5; D not certain. This CDR3 is 14 amino acids long. The V and J ends lost 0 bases and 5 bases respectively, with 10 bases between them. The V gene's germline CDR1 is MNHEY and CDR2 SVGAGI. CDR3 region: CASSYSFRAETQYF. In DNA, the CDR3 is TGTGCCAGCAGTTACTCGTTCCGGGCGGAGACCCAGTACTTC.